The 9 T cell receptor beta chains reported below all come from one sample, sequenced in a study of blood T cell repertoires in COVID-19. Repertoires were generated with immunoSEQ multiplex PCR, while TCRdb's copy carries only in-frame clones and drops some. The table includes a few hundred thousand clones, around 84% detected once. The source material was PBMCs or T cells enriched from blood (not recorded which). Source of these receptors: a man aged 25 to 40 who had recovered from COVID-19.

The J gene is TRBJ1-1, the V gene TRBV2; TRBD1 might be the D (5 bases). The V and J ends lost 11 bases and 0 bases respectively, with 13 bases between them. Germline values: CDR1 SNHLY, CDR2 FYNNEI. This CDR3 contains 13 residues. CDR3 coding DNA: TGTGCCGGGTCGACAGTCATGAACACTGAAGCTTTCTTT. Protein: CAGSTVMNTEAFF.

J is TRBJ1-4 and V is TRBV7-2; no firm D call. The CDR3 length is 14 residues. The ends were cut back, 5 bases at V and 6 bases at J, with 13 bases in the middle. The germline gives CDR1 SGHTA, CDR2 FQGNSA. CDR3 amino acids: CASSRLGGYEKLFF. The CDR3 nucleotides read TGTGCCAGCAGCCGTTTAGGAGGCTATGAAAAACTGTTTTTT.

The genes are TRBV5-1 and TRBJ2-1, with D perhaps TRBD1 (6 bases). Germline V gene data show CDR1 as SGHRS and CDR2 as YFSETQ. Trimming took 1 base from V and 5 from J, leaving 7 bases between them. The CDR3 extends over 13 amino acids. CDR3 in amino acids: CASSLTGNNEQFF. The DNA for the CDR3 is TGCGCCAGCAGCTTGACAGGGAACAATGAGCAGTTCTTC.

V and J are TRBV10-3 and TRBJ2-5; D is undetermined. V shed 6 bases and J shed 0 bases, with 5 bases lying between them. CDR1 and CDR2 (germline): ENHRY, SYGVKD. CDR3 length: 12 residues. CDR3 coding DNA: TGTGCCATCAGCAGATACCAAGAGACCCAGTACTTC. It codes for CAISRYQETQYF.

The chain uses TRBV2 and TRBJ2-4; the match to TRBD1 covers 8 bases. Per the germline V gene, CDR1 is SNHLY and CDR2 is FYNNEI. Unmatched junction bases numbered 6, after V lost 5 bases and J lost 6 bases. The CDR3 spans 14 residues. The CDR3 loop is CASSINRGTNIQYF. The CDR3 coding sequence is TGTGCCAGCAGTATTAACAGGGGGACAAACATTCAGTACTTC.

The V and J genes are TRBV6-4 and TRBJ1-2; D remains unclear. The germline gives CDR1 MRHNA, CDR2 SNTAGT. The ends were cut back, 2 bases at V and 6 bases at J, with 22 bases in the middle. The CDR3 is made up of 17 amino acids. The CDR3: CASSDTGHWSRLDGYTF. The CDR3 bases are TGTGCCAGCAGTGACACCGGCCACTGGAGCCGGCTGGATGGCTACACCTTC.

This clone has only one observation. The rearrangement uses TRBV10-2 and TRBJ1-3; D is possibly TRBD1 (6 bases). This CDR3 is 17 amino acids long. Trimming took 3 bases from V and 2 from J, leaving 17 bases between them. Germline V gene data show CDR1 as WSHSY and CDR2 as SAAADI. The CDR3 DNA reads TGCGCCAGCAGTGATGTGGGGGGGCTCTCTCCTGGAAACACCATATATTTT. It specifies CASSDVGGLSPGNTIYF.

The rearrangement uses TRBV18 and TRBJ2-1, with D possibly matching TRBD2 (6 bases). Per the germline V gene, CDR1 is KGHSH and CDR2 is LQKENI. The CDR3 runs 15 residues. Deletions cut 6 bases from V and 7 bases from J, with 19 bases between. The CDR3 DNA reads TGTGCCAGCTCCGACCGGGAGTCCATGGGGAATGAGCAGTTCTTC. The encoded protein is CASSDRESMGNEQFF.

The chain carries TRBV28 and TRBJ2-7, with 8 nucleotides matching TRBD2. The V gene end was trimmed by 8 bases and the J gene end by 4 bases; junction bases not matched to a gene: 10. This CDR3 comprises 14 residues. Germline CDR1 is MDHEN and CDR2 is SYDVKM. CDR3 bases: TGTGCCAGCGTCCCGGGGGGGGGCGGTTACGAGCAGTACTTC. Its protein is CASVPGGGGYEQYF. The full variable domain, in which reference TRBV28 and TRBJ2-7 provide the parts outside the CDR3, is DVKVTQSSRYLVKRTGEKVFLECVQDMDHENMFWYRQDPGLGLRLIYFSYDVKMKEKGDIPEGYSVSREKKERFSLILESASTNQTSMYLCASVPGGGGYEQYFGPGTRLTVT.